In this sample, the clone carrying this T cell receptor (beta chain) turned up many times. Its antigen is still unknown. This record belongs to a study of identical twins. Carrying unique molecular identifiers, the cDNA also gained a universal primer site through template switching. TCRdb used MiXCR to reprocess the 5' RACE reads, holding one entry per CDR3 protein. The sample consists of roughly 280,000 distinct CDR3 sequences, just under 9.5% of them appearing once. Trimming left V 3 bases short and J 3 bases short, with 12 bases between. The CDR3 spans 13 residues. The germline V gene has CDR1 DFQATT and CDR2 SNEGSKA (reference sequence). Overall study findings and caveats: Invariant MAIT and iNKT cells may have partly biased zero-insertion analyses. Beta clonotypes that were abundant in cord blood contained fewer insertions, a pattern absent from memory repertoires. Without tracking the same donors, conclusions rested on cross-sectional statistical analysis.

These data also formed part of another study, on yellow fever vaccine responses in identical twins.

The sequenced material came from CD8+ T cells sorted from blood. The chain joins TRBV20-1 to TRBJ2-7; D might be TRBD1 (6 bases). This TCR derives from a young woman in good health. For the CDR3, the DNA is TGCAGTGCTAGGTTGCAGGGGTTCTACGAGCAGTACTTC. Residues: CSARLQGFYEQYF.